The rows below give T cell receptor beta chains drawn from one sample of a study of early T cells in non-severe SARS-CoV-2 infection. From the 5' RACE reads, TCRdb called clonotypes with MiXCR, one entry per CDR3 protein. This sample has approximately 30,000 distinct CDR3 sequences, with about 4.2% found just once. The sample taken for sequencing was whole blood. The receptor source for this set is an adult who was a healthcare worker with PCR-confirmed SARS-CoV-2 infection or an uninfected control (not recorded which). The CDR3 runs from the conserved cysteine through the conserved F or W. The D gene is left open where the match is weak. Rows give clone size only sometimes, using once, few, many, or a class for an expanded clone.

>-|TRBV5-1|TRBJ2-3|many
CASTPRGSGVGDTQYF
TGCGCCAGCACCCCGAGGGGGTCCGGGGTAGGAGATACGCAGTATTTT
>TRBD1|TRBV7-8|TRBJ1-4|many
CASSRRQTGGEKLFF
TGTGCCAGCAGCCGAAGACAGACAGGGGGTGAAAAACTGTTTTTT
>TRBD2|TRBV20-1|TRBJ2-7|many
CSAFQTSGGSRSYEQYF
TGCAGTGCTTTCCAAACTAGCGGGGGATCAAGGTCCTACGAGCAGTACTTC
>TRBD2|TRBV12-3/TRBV12-4|TRBJ2-1|medium-sized
CASSLSGGADEQFF
TGTGCCAGCAGTTTATCGGGGGGGGCCGATGAGCAGTTCTTC
>-|TRBV7-2|TRBJ1-6|-
CASSLVSQGYSPLHF
TGTGCCAGCAGCTTAGTATCCCAGGGCTATTCACCCCTCCACTTT
>-|TRBV7-8|TRBJ1-6|many
CASSPEPFNSPLHF
TGTGCCAGCAGCCCCGAGCCCTTTAATTCACCCCTCCACTTT
>TRBD2|TRBV12-3/TRBV12-4|TRBJ2-2|many
CASSSGAGGAGELFF
TGTGCCAGCAGCTCCGGCGCGGGAGGAGCCGGGGAGCTGTTTTTT
>TRBD2|TRBV29-1|TRBJ2-3|-
CSVRLAGRTDTQYF
TGCAGCGTTCGACTAGCGGGAAGAACAGATACGCAGTATTTC
>TRBD1|TRBV27|TRBJ1-2|-
CASSPYTGGGYGYTF
TGTGCCAGCAGTCCCTACACAGGGGGCGGATATGGCTACACCTTC
>-|TRBV7-7|TRBJ2-5|few
CASSVGSPGETQYF
TGTGCTAGCAGCGTAGGATCGCCAGGAGAGACCCAGTACTTC
>-|TRBV11-2|TRBJ2-1|many
CASSFDNEQFF
TGTGCCAGCAGCTTCGACAATGAGCAGTTCTTC
>-|TRBV5-1|TRBJ1-2|-
CASSLSQGLGYTF
TGCGCCAGCAGCTTGAGCCAGGGACTTGGCTACACCTTC
>-|TRBV5-1|TRBJ2-1|many
CASSGGDSYNEQFF
TGCGCCAGCAGTGGGGGAGATTCCTACAATGAGCAGTTCTTC
>TRBD2|TRBV5-1|TRBJ2-3|medium-sized
CASSSSGERTDTQYF
TGCGCCAGCAGCTCCAGCGGGGAACGCACAGATACGCAGTATTTT
>TRBD2|TRBV28|TRBJ2-7|many
CASSSPSGGPTYEQYF
TGTGCCAGCAGTTCCCCTAGCGGGGGCCCTACCTACGAGCAGTACTTC
>-|TRBV27|TRBJ2-3|-
CASRALLTTDTQYF
TGTGCCAGCAGAGCACTACTAACCACAGATACGCAGTATTTT
>TRBD2|TRBV7-2|TRBJ2-2|many
CASSLGGGRTTGELFF
TGTGCCAGCAGCTTAGGGGGCGGGAGGACTACCGGGGAGCTGTTTTTT
>TRBD2|TRBV5-1|TRBJ2-3|-
CASATSGSEADTQYF
TGCGCCAGCGCGACTAGCGGGAGTGAGGCAGATACGCAGTATTTT
>-|TRBV5-1|TRBJ2-1|few
CASSLASGQPHNEQFF
TGCGCCAGCAGCTTGGCTTCTGGACAGCCCCACAATGAGCAGTTCTTC
>-|TRBV11-3|TRBJ2-7|-
CASSSSPSSYEQYF
TGTGCCAGCAGCTCCTCGCCGAGTAGCTACGAGCAGTACTTC
>-|TRBV12-3/TRBV12-4|TRBJ2-7|-
CASSPSDSSPSYEQYF
TGTGCCAGCAGTCCCTCGGACAGTAGTCCCTCCTACGAGCAGTACTTC
>-|TRBV18|TRBJ2-7|few
CASSPVAPSPSSYEQYF
TGTGCCAGCTCACCTGTAGCGCCAAGCCCAAGCTCCTACGAGCAGTACTTC
>TRBD1|TRBV4-1|TRBJ2-7|many
CASSQAWDSSYEQYF
TGCGCCAGCAGCCAAGCCTGGGACAGCTCCTACGAGCAGTACTTC
>-|TRBV5-4|TRBJ2-3|-
CASSGNSDTQYF
TGTGCCAGCAGCGGCAACTCGGATACGCAGTATTTT
>-|TRBV9|TRBJ2-7|many
CASSVAPSREGYEQYF
TGTGCCAGCAGCGTAGCCCCTTCGAGGGAAGGCTACGAGCAGTACTTC
>-|TRBV6-2/TRBV6-3|TRBJ2-2|many
CASSWGAGGELFF
TGTGCCAGCAGTTGGGGGGCCGGCGGGGAGCTGTTTTTT
>TRBD2|TRBV30|TRBJ2-7|many
CAWSRGLAGQGEQYF
TGTGCCTGGAGCCGCGGACTAGCGGGGCAGGGCGAGCAGTACTTC
>TRBD2|TRBV29-1|TRBJ2-1|many
CSVQKVGTSGRRFQFF
TGCAGCGTGCAGAAGGTCGGGACTAGCGGGAGAAGGTTTCAGTTCTTC
>TRBD2|TRBV14|TRBJ2-1|many
CASSPLAGVLGEQFF
TGTGCCAGCAGCCCCCTAGCGGGAGTTTTAGGTGAGCAGTTCTTC
>-|TRBV29-1|TRBJ2-3|many
CSGGPSTYTQYF
TGCAGCGGCGGACCCTCGACCTATACGCAGTATTTT
>TRBD2|TRBV7-3|TRBJ2-1|many
CASSLLAGEGNEQFF
TGTGCCAGCAGCTTACTAGCGGGAGAGGGAAATGAGCAGTTCTTC
>-|TRBV3-1|TRBJ1-6|many
CASRAVNSPLHF
TGTGCCAGCAGGGCGGTTAATTCACCCCTCCACTTT
>-|TRBV6-6|TRBJ1-6|-
CASRPAPGASPLHF
TGTGCCAGCAGACCAGCGCCCGGGGCTTCACCCCTCCACTTT
>-|TRBV20-1|TRBJ1-2|-
CSATAGDLNYGYTF
TGCAGTGCTACGGCCGGGGATTTGAACTATGGCTACACCTTC
>TRBD1|TRBV7-2|TRBJ2-7|many
CASSSTGGWYEQYF
TGTGCCAGCAGCTCCACAGGGGGCTGGTACGAGCAGTACTTC
>-|TRBV5-6|TRBJ2-2|many
CASSSYLGELFF
TGTGCCAGCAGCTCATACCTGGGGGAGCTGTTTTTT
>TRBD2|TRBV9|TRBJ2-2|few
CASSPSAGANPRGGELFF
TGTGCCAGCAGCCCCTCAGCGGGGGCCAACCCTAGGGGCGGGGAGCTGTTTTTT
>TRBD2|TRBV5-1|TRBJ2-5|-
CASSVSLAGQETQYF
TGCGCCAGCAGCGTCTCACTAGCGGGGCAAGAGACCCAGTACTTC
>-|TRBV2|TRBJ2-7|-
CASSFTYEQYF
TGTGCCAGCAGTTTTACCTACGAGCAGTACTTC
>-|TRBV20-1|TRBJ2-3|many
CSARGGGFGTDTQYF
TGCAGTGCTAGAGGAGGAGGATTCGGCACAGATACGCAGTATTTT
>-|TRBV12-5|TRBJ2-7|many
CASGLVLDRKYEQYF
TGTGCTAGTGGTTTGGTACTAGACAGAAAATACGAGCAGTACTTC
>-|TRBV3-1|TRBJ2-5|many
CASSQEERIKYF
TGTGCCAGCAGCCAAGAGGAACGGATCAAGTACTTC
>-|TRBV6-5|TRBJ1-6|many
CASSYSIQSPLHF
TGTGCCAGCAGTTACTCCATACAGTCACCCCTCCACTTT
>TRBD2|TRBV6-5|TRBJ2-2|many
CASMGPGRDTGELFF
TGTGCCAGCATGGGCCCAGGGAGGGACACCGGGGAGCTGTTTTTT
>-|TRBV7-6|TRBJ2-1|-
CASSFTGTPWNEQFF
TGTGCCAGCAGTTTTACCGGGACTCCGTGGAATGAGCAGTTCTTC
>-|TRBV28|TRBJ1-3|many
CASSRPSSGNTIYF
TGTGCCAGCAGTCGTCCTAGCTCTGGAAACACCATATATTTT
>TRBD1|TRBV12-3/TRBV12-4|TRBJ2-5|many
CASSRDRDGTQYF
TGTGCCAGCAGCCGGGACAGGGACGGGACCCAGTACTTC
>-|TRBV11-2|TRBJ2-6|many
CASSKGGSGANVLTF
TGTGCCAGCAGCAAGGGGGGCTCTGGGGCCAACGTCCTGACTTTC
>TRBD1|TRBV3-1|TRBJ1-1|few
CASSLSDRGGTEAFF
TGTGCCAGCAGCCTATCAGACAGGGGAGGCACTGAAGCTTTCTTT
>-|TRBV6-5|TRBJ1-6|many
CASSPPTGTYNSPLHF
TGTGCCAGCAGTCCCCCTACAGGGACCTATAATTCACCCCTCCACTTT
>TRBD1|TRBV5-1|TRBJ2-5|-
CASSPGQGGIATQYF
TGCGCCAGCAGCCCCGGACAGGGGGGGATTGCGACCCAGTACTTC